Below are 23 T cell receptor beta chains sequenced from a single sample in a study of beta chain features in type 1 diabetes. The sequenced template was cDNA made from the entire isolated RNA. Profiling relied on immunoSEQ multiplex PCR, and the TCRdb table lists in-frame clones only, not all of them. The profile shows 300,000 to 350,000 clones, roughly 8% of them singletons. Source material: central memory CD4+ T cells from blood. These receptors originate from a woman aged 18-30 years in good health.

This clone has only a few counts. The chain has TRBV10-3 and TRBJ2-1; TRBD1 matches at 9 bases. CDR1 is ENHRY and CDR2 is SYGVKD in the germline V gene. CDR3 length: 15 amino acids. After removal of 3 bases from V and 14 bases from J, the junction contained 14 bases not matched to a gene. CDR3 in amino acids: CAISELRDRVYGEFF. CDR3 in DNA: TGTGCCATCAGTGAACTCCGGGACAGGGTATACGGCGAGTTCTTC.

A few counts support this clone. The chain joins TRBV25-1 to TRBJ1-1; TRBD1 is a possible D gene (6 bases). The V gene's germline CDR1 is MGHDK and CDR2 SYGVNS. CDR3 length equals 17 residues. Trimming stripped 3 bases from V and 0 bases from J, with 17 bases between. CDR3 loop: CASSDFRGRAMNTEAFF. CDR3 nucleotides: TGTGCCAGCAGTGACTTCAGGGGAAGGGCCATGAACACTGAAGCTTTCTTT.

The genes are TRBV11-2 and TRBJ2-2; no firm D call. This CDR3 has 14 amino acids. Between the trimmed V and J ends, which lost 2 bases and 4 bases, there was a span of 8 bases. CDR1 SGHAT and CDR2 FQNNGV come from the germline V gene. The CDR3 protein is CASSLSWGTGELFF. The CDR3 DNA is TGTGCCAGCAGCTTATCGTGGGGCACCGGGGAGCTGTTTTTT.

This chain links TRBV29-1 with TRBJ2-7; 9 positions agree with TRBD1. Unmatched junction bases numbered 4, after V lost 4 bases and J lost 3 bases. The CDR3 has 13 residues. Germline loops: CDR1 SQVTM, CDR2 ANQGSEA. As DNA, the CDR3 is TGCAGCGTTGTAGAGGACAGGGGCTACGAGCAGTACTTC. Protein sequence: CSVVEDRGYEQYF.

The chain has TRBV7-8 and TRBJ2-3; D possibly corresponds to TRBD2 (6 bases). Trimming shortened V by 5 bases and J by 12 bases, and 18 bases separated the two germline ends. CDR1 and CDR2 (germline): SGHVS, FQNEAQ. This CDR3 contains 13 residues. CDR3 in amino acids: CASSARWGGDQYF. CDR3 coding DNA: TGTGCCAGCAGCGCGCGGTGGGGCGGGGACCAGTATTTT.

In this sample, this clone turned up a few times. The junction shows a germline mismatch at one end, possibly a read error. The V call is TRBV7-7, the J call TRBJ2-2; D possibly corresponds to TRBD1 (5 bases). This CDR3 contains 15 residues. Germline V gene sequence: CDR1 SSHAT, CDR2 FNYEAQ (reference sequence). The CDR3 loop reads CASSLGQGNTGELFF. Here the CDR3 DNA reads TGTGCTAGCAGCTTAGGCCAGGGTAACACCGGGGAGCTGTTTTTT.

In this sample, this clone turned up a few times. V gene TRBV5-4 combines with J gene TRBJ2-3; D may be TRBD2 (6 bases). Looked up from germline, CDR1 is SGHNT and CDR2 is YYREEE (reference sequence). There are 16 residues in the CDR3. V shed 4 bases and J shed 7 bases, with 22 bases lying between them. DNA for the CDR3: TGTGCCAGCAGCCCGGGGGTCGTAAGGGACTTAAATACGCAGTATTTT. It yields the protein CASSPGVVRDLNTQYF.

On this clone: The junction does not match germline at one end; this may be a read error. The chain carries TRBV7-7 and TRBJ2-5, with 9 bases lining up with TRBD1. The germline V gene encodes CDR1 SSHAT and CDR2 FNYEAQ (reference sequence). CDR3 size: 14 residues. Here the CDR3 reads CASSPGTGRETQYF. In DNA, the CDR3 is TGTGCTAGCAGCCCAGGGACAGGGAGAGAGACCCAGTACTTC.

This clone was counted only a few times. V gene TRBV18 combines with J gene TRBJ2-1; D possibly matches TRBD1 or TRBD2 (5 bases each). The CDR3 spans 16 residues. In germline, CDR1 is KGHSH, CDR2 LQKENI. The V end was cut by 0 bases, the J end by 5 bases, with 14 bases between. Here the CDR3 reads CASSPPRGVNNNEQFF. The CDR3 nucleotides read TGTGCCAGCTCACCACCGAGAGGGGTAAACAACAATGAGCAGTTCTTC. The full variable domain, in which reference TRBV18 and TRBJ2-1 provide the parts outside the CDR3, is NAGVMQNPRHLVRRRGQEARLRCSPMKGHSHVYWYRQLPEEGLKFMVYLQKENIIDESGMPKERFSAEFPKEGPSILRIQQVVRGDSAAYFCASSPPRGVNNNEQFFGPGTRLTVL.

This clone has only a few counts. The V call is TRBV6-5, the J call TRBJ2-5, with D perhaps matching TRBD2 (6 bases). Trimming removed 5 bases at V and 5 bases at J, with 15 bases between. The CDR3 has 14 amino acids. Germline V CDR1 and CDR2: MNHEY, SVGAGI. This CDR3 is CASSPAWGDETQYF. CDR3 sequence (DNA): TGTGCCAGCAGTCCAGCCTGGGGGGACGAGACCCAGTACTTC.

The chain links TRBV27 to TRBJ2-7; D not resolved. This CDR3 is built from 12 residues. The V gene lost 8 bases and the J gene lost 12 bases, with 20 bases spanning the gap. The V gene's germline CDR1 is MNHEY and CDR2 SMNVEV (reference sequence). DNA of the CDR3: TGTGCCAGCTCAGCCGCCCTAGGCGGTGGGTACTTC. Translation gives CASSAALGGGYF.

This chain connects TRBV18 to TRBJ2-2; D is perhaps TRBD2 (5 bases). Germline loops: CDR1 KGHSH, CDR2 LQKENI. CDR3 size: 17 residues. V was cut by 0 bases and J by 5 bases, with 16 bases left in between. As DNA, the CDR3 is TGTGCCAGCTCACCACCGGTTCAAGGGAGTATTACCGGGGAGCTGTTTTTT. The encoded protein is CASSPPVQGSITGELFF.

The chain links TRBV28 to TRBJ1-5, with 8 bases aligning to TRBD1. Germline V gene lookup returns CDR1 MDHEN and CDR2 SYDVKM. The V gene end was trimmed by 2 bases and the J gene end by 10 bases; junction bases not matched to a gene: 13. The CDR3 length is 16 residues. CDR3 DNA sequence: TGTGCCAGCAGTTTAGAATACGGGACAGGTACTTTCCCCCAGCATTTT. Protein sequence: CASSLEYGTGTFPQHF.

This clone was counted between two and nine times. This sequence joins TRBV5-1 and TRBJ2-3; TRBD1 is a possible D gene (5 bases). Germline CDR1 reads SGHRS; CDR2 reads YFSETQ. CDR3 length: 14 residues. The germline V and J ends were trimmed by 0 bases and 6 bases, with 11 bases remaining between them. CDR3 nucleotides: TGCGCCAGCAGCTTGGCGGACCAGGGCGATACGCAGTATTTT. This gives the protein CASSLADQGDTQYF.

V usage is TRBV20-1 and J usage is TRBJ2-1; a possible D gene is TRBD1 (5 bases). Trimming shortened V by 6 bases and J by 13 bases, and 13 bases separated the two germline ends. The CDR3 spans 10 residues. CDR1 and CDR2 from the germline V gene are DFQATT and SNEGSKA (reference sequence). CDR3 coding DNA: TGCAGTGCCAGGGAACCGCGTCAGTTCTTC. Translation gives CSAREPRQFF.

The rearrangement links TRBV5-1 to TRBJ2-5; TRBD1 might be the D (5 bases). V was shortened by 4 bases and J by 7 bases, with 8 bases between the two germline ends. The CDR3 is 11 residues long. Germline assignment: CDR1 SGHRS and CDR2 YFSETQ. The CDR3 region has the DNA TGCGCCAGCAGCGCTACAGGGACCCAGTACTTC. As protein: CASSATGTQYF.

This clone was observed a handful of times. The chain employs TRBV6-5 and TRBJ1-2, with 8 bases that match TRBD1. Germline CDR1 MNHEY, CDR2 SVGAGI. CDR3 size: 14 residues. Trimming cost V 2 bases and J 5 bases; bases outside gene matches: 4. The CDR3 DNA reads as TGTGCCAGCAGTTACGCGGACAGGGAGTATGGCTACACCTTC. Its protein product is CASSYADREYGYTF.

The chain combines TRBV6-5 with TRBJ2-7; TRBD2 aligns across 11 bases. V lost 2 bases to trimming and J lost 3 bases; unmatched junction nucleotides: 3. Germline V lookup: CDR1 MNHEY, CDR2 SVGAGI. The CDR3 consists of 15 residues. The CDR3 DNA reads as TGTGCCAGCAGTTACGGGCTAGCGGGAGGCTACGAGCAGTACTTC. It yields the protein CASSYGLAGGYEQYF.

In this sample, this clone turned up a few times. V is TRBV4-3 and J is TRBJ2-6, with unresolved D. Germline CDR1 is LGHNA and CDR2 is YSLEER. V gave up 0 bases and J gave up 0 bases, with 12 bases separating them. The CDR3 loop spans 18 amino acids. CDR3 DNA sequence: TGCGCCAGCAGCCAAGAGCTGATAAAGAGCTCTGGGGCCAACGTCCTGACTTTC. As protein: CASSQELIKSSGANVLTF.

This chain uses TRBV28 with TRBJ2-1; the D is unclear. Trimming took 3 bases from V and 9 from J, leaving 18 bases between them. CDR3 size: 15 residues. Germline loops: CDR1 MDHEN, CDR2 SYDVKM. The CDR3 is CASSFVHSAQFEQFF. Written as DNA, the CDR3 is TGTGCCAGCAGTTTTGTTCACAGTGCCCAATTTGAGCAGTTCTTC.

This clone was observed many times. This sequence joins TRBV7-9 and TRBJ1-1; TRBD1 agrees at 7 bases. After removal of 4 bases from V and 8 bases from J, the junction contained 10 bases not matched to a gene. This CDR3 region has 14 residues. The germline CDR1 and CDR2 sequences are SEHNR and FQNEAQ (reference sequence). CDR3 residues: CASSSRQGMSEAFF. CDR3 nucleotide sequence: TGTGCCAGCAGCTCCCGACAGGGCATGAGCGAAGCTTTCTTT. The whole variable domain, filled in from reference TRBV7-9 and TRBJ1-1, reads DTGVSQNPRHKITKRGQNVTFRCDPISEHNRLYWYRQTLGQGPEFLTYFQNEAQLEKSRLLSDRFSAERPKGSFSTLEIQRTEQGDSAMYLCASSSRQGMSEAFFGQGTRLTVV.

V usage is TRBV9 and J usage is TRBJ2-1; 7 bases align to TRBD2. CDR1 and CDR2 from the germline V gene are SGDLS and YYNGEE. The V and J ends lost 0 bases and 5 bases, in that order; junction bases with no gene match: 5. The CDR3 covers 15 residues. In nucleotides, the CDR3 is TGTGCCAGCAGCGTAGTGGCTAGCGGAGACAATGAGCAGTTCTTC. As protein: CASSVVASGDNEQFF.

This clone was observed many times. The rearrangement joins TRBV5-1 to TRBJ2-5, with a weak D call TRBD1 (6 bases). CDR1 SGHRS and CDR2 YFSETQ come from the germline V gene. Trimming shortened V by 4 bases and J by 5 bases, and 15 bases separated the two germline ends. This CDR3 is 14 amino acids long. CDR3 sequence (DNA): TGCGCCAGCAGCCGACAGGCAACGGGGGAGACCCAGTACTTC. As protein: CASSRQATGETQYF.